This entry concerns a single T cell receptor (beta chain). Data came from immunoSEQ multiplex PCR; TCRdb stores just in-frame clones and leaves some out. The table shows fewer than 80,000 clones, with around 80% occurring only once. The source of the sample is a study of blood T cell repertoires in COVID-19. Enrollment of patients from Seattle took place during active infection, with longitudinal follow-up. The CDR3 totals 14 residues. Per germline, CDR1 SGHNT and CDR2 YENEEA. The V gene lost 8 bases and the J gene lost 2 bases, with 15 bases spanning the gap. The V gene is TRBV11-3, the J gene TRBJ2-5; no clear D gene. This receptor was identified in a man aged 55 to 70 with COVID-19, enrolled during active disease. Material: peripheral blood. CDR3 residues: CASSVTRSQETQYF. DNA for the CDR3: TGTGCCAGCTCCGTAACCCGGTCACAAGAGACCCAGTACTTC.